This T cell receptor beta chain is drawn from a study of HIV-infected children after antiretroviral therapy interruption. Study details: Interruption group median age about 10 years; continuous group around 8 years. Interruption-arm samples span weeks 0, 12, interruption end (24 or 48), and about 3 years post-study. In continuous treatment, analyzed samples were from weeks 0, 48 and 150.

The TCR library was built from RNA with a 3' RACE protocol and unique molecular identifiers. From the 3' RACE reads, TCRdb called clonotypes with MiXCR, one entry per CDR3 protein. In the table there are around 16,000 distinct CDR3 sequences, around 3.7% of which are singletons. This clonotype occurred many times. The treatment here: PENTA 11 planned treatment interruption arm or continuous ART arm. Here the sequenced sample was CD45RA+ CD4+ T cells from PBMCs, taken from a donor given antiretroviral therapy, either interrupted or continuous. Subset specified: naive CD4+ CD45RA+ CD45RO- T cells. The clonotype comes from a child between 2 and 17 years old with HIV.

The CDR3 DNA follows: TGCGCCAGCAGCTCCCCCGGGGGGAGGAGCACAGATACGCAGTATTTT. It codes for CASSSPGGRSTDTQYF. The V and J genes are TRBV5-1 and TRBJ2-3; TRBD2 matches 7 bases. The junction had 7 bases not matched to a gene; V was cut back by 3 bases and J by 0 bases. The CDR3 has 16 residues. Looked up from germline, CDR1 is SGHRS and CDR2 is YFSETQ. Variable domain in full (rest from reference TRBV5-1 and TRBJ2-3): KAGVTQTPRYLIKTRGQQVTLSCSPISGHRSVSWYQQTPGQGLQFLFEYFSETQRNKGNFPGRFSGRQFSNSRSEMNVSTLELGDSALYLCASSSPGGRSTDTQYFGPGTRLTVL.